This is a list of T cell receptor beta chains from one sample in a study of T-cell reconstitution after alpha-beta-depleted transplantation in children. One entry per CDR3 protein results from TCRdb running MiXCR on the PCR reads. This table has about 340,000 distinct CDR3 sequences, around 15% appearing once. Sequenced material: PBMCs, mostly from graft donor cells, taken 360 days after TCRalphabeta/CD19-depleted stem cell transplant. These receptors came from a male patient aged 2 to 9 who had a stem cell transplant for acute lymphoblastic leukemia, so the T cells may come from the graft donor. Each CDR3 is given with its conserved first and last residue. D genes are given only for firm matches. For some rows the clone size is stated as once, few or many, or as a class when expanded; others skip it.

j_call v_call clone_size cdr3_length d_call cdr3_aa cdr3_nt
TRBJ2-7 TRBV12-3/TRBV12-4 few 14 TRBD1 CASSLTGGIYEQYF TGTGCCAGCAGCTTGACAGGGGGAATTTACGAGCAGTACTTC
TRBJ2-3 TRBV7-2 few 14 TRBD2 CASSWGLATDTQYF TGTGCCAGCAGCTGGGGACTAGCGACAGATACGCAGTATTTT
TRBJ2-5 TRBV28 many 13 . CASSLRQQETQYF TGTGCCAGCAGTTTAAGACAGCAAGAGACCCAGTACTTC
TRBJ1-2 TRBV27 . 16 TRBD1 CASSYSPGQGNYGYTF TGTGCCAGCAGTTATTCACCGGGACAGGGGAACTATGGCTACACCTTC
TRBJ2-3 TRBV6-2/TRBV6-3 . 14 . CASRKRKSTDTQYF TGTGCCAGCAGAAAGCGAAAGAGCACAGATACGCAGTATTTT
TRBJ2-1 TRBV10-3 many 16 TRBD2 CAISRLAGGMSNEQFF TGTGCCATCAGTCGACTAGCGGGAGGTATGTCAAATGAGCAGTTCTTC
TRBJ2-1 TRBV20-1 . 15 . CSAREAGRNYNEQFF TGCAGTGCTAGAGAGGCGGGACGCAATTACAATGAGCAGTTCTTC
TRBJ2-1 TRBV4-3 few 15 . CASSQLGGDYNEQFF TGCGCCAGCAGCCAGCTAGGCGGAGACTACAATGAGCAGTTCTTC
TRBJ2-7 TRBV4-3 few 17 . CASSQKMVGGVNYEQYF TGCGCCAGCAGCCAAAAAATGGTAGGGGGAGTGAACTACGAGCAGTACTTC
TRBJ2-3 TRBV4-3 few 14 . CASSQDNLASTQYF TGCGCCAGCAGCCAAGATAATCTGGCATCTACGCAGTATTTT
TRBJ2-7 TRBV5-1 few 14 . CASSLDSGPYEQYF TGCGCCAGCAGCTTGGACTCAGGGCCCTACGAGCAGTACTTC
TRBJ2-5 TRBV2 few 13 TRBD2 CASIGRGKETQYF TGTGCCAGCATTGGGAGGGGTAAAGAGACCCAGTACTTC
TRBJ2-1 TRBV28 . 19 TRBD2 CASSLLFTRGRAKHNEQFF TGTGCCAGCAGTTTATTGTTCACCCGCGGGAGGGCCAAGCATAATGAGCAGTTCTTC
TRBJ2-7 TRBV6-1 . 15 TRBD1 CATTITGTGTYEQYF TGTGCCACCACAATTACCGGGACAGGGACCTACGAGCAGTACTTC
TRBJ1-5 TRBV5-1 few 13 . CASSFEPNQPQHF TGCGCCAGCAGCTTCGAGCCCAATCAGCCCCAGCATTTT
TRBJ2-1 TRBV12-3/TRBV12-4 few 15 TRBD2 CASSWDYESYNEQFF TGTGCCAGCAGTTGGGACTACGAGAGCTACAATGAGCAGTTCTTC
TRBJ2-1 TRBV4-1 . 17 . CASSQVEFTGLAYEQFF TGCGCCAGCAGCCAAGTTGAATTTACAGGGCTTGCCTATGAACAGTTCTTC
TRBJ2-2 TRBV3-1 . 18 TRBD1 CASSQYSRDRDNTGELFF TGTGCCAGCAGCCAATACAGCCGGGACAGAGATAACACCGGGGAGCTGTTTTTT
TRBJ2-3 TRBV5-1 few 17 TRBD1 CASSFVVSGTGADTQYF TGCGCCAGCAGCTTTGTTGTTTCCGGGACAGGGGCAGATACGCAGTATTTT
TRBJ2-3 TRBV5-6 few 16 TRBD1 CASSLGTGRGQDTQYF TGTGCCAGCAGCTTGGGGACCGGCAGGGGGCAAGATACGCAGTATTTT
TRBJ2-1 TRBV7-9 . 12 . CASSSERHEQFF TGTGCCAGCAGCTCTGAGCGGCATGAGCAGTTCTTC
TRBJ2-4 TRBV28 few 16 . CASSLYMFGTLTSQYF TGTGCCAGCAGTTTATATATGTTCGGGACTCTCACGTCCCAGTACTTC
TRBJ1-1 TRBV6-2/TRBV6-3 . 16 TRBD1 CASSYPQGGMNTEAFF TGTGCCAGCAGTTACCCCCAGGGGGGGATGAACACTGAAGCTTTCTTT
TRBJ1-5 TRBV6-5 few 14 . CASSYWVGAQPQHF TGTGCCAGCAGTTACTGGGTAGGGGCTCAGCCCCAGCATTTT
TRBJ1-2 TRBV7-2 few 15 . CASSLSLAGSYGYTF TGTGCCAGCAGCTTATCGCTCGCAGGGAGCTATGGCTACACCTTC
TRBJ2-5 TRBV4-3 many 15 TRBD2 CASSQATLAGETQYF TGCGCCAGCAGCCAAGCGACTTTAGCGGGAGAGACCCAGTACTTC
TRBJ2-7 TRBV20-1 few 13 TRBD2 CSMRLAGGYEQYF TGCAGTATGAGACTAGCGGGAGGGTACGAGCAGTACTTC
TRBJ2-1 TRBV28 few 15 . CASSLLGGRGNEQFF TGTGCCAGCAGTTTATTAGGGGGGCGCGGAAATGAGCAGTTCTTC
TRBJ2-1 TRBV12-5 . 18 . CASGLVQGGPTLYNEQFF TGTGCTAGTGGTTTGGTACAAGGCGGACCGACCCTCTACAATGAGCAGTTCTTC
TRBJ2-7 TRBV9 few 14 . CASSVGAGGDEQYF TGTGCCAGCAGCGTAGGGGCCGGGGGAGACGAGCAGTACTTC
TRBJ2-2 TRBV28 many 19 TRBD2 CASNRPIGGIAGVTGELFF TGTGCCAGCAACCGACCAATAGGGGGAATAGCGGGAGTCACCGGGGAGCTGTTTTTT
TRBJ2-1 TRBV12-3/TRBV12-4 few 13 . CASGAGSYNEQFF TGTGCCAGCGGGGCGGGAAGCTACAATGAGCAGTTCTTC
TRBJ2-7 TRBV4-1 few 14 . CASSLNLALYEQYF TGCGCCAGCAGCCTCAACTTGGCACTCTACGAGCAGTACTTC
TRBJ2-1 TRBV29-1 many 14 TRBD2 CSVDPRGRANEQFF TGCAGCGTGGACCCCCGCGGGAGGGCCAATGAGCAGTTCTTC
TRBJ1-1 TRBV20-1 many 10 . CSALTLEAFF TGCAGTGCTTTAACACTTGAAGCTTTCTTT
TRBJ2-5 TRBV5-1 few 17 . CASSLALTSRGQETQYF TGCGCCAGCAGCTTGGCCCTCACTAGCAGGGGACAAGAGACCCAGTACTTC
TRBJ2-3 TRBV5-1 few 16 TRBD2 CASSAGTVAGVGTQYF TGCGCCAGCAGCGCCGGGACAGTAGCGGGAGTGGGGACGCAGTATTTT
TRBJ2-3 TRBV28 many 16 TRBD2 CASSLSGLASTDTQYF TGTGCCAGCAGTTTATCCGGACTAGCTAGCACAGATACGCAGTATTTT
TRBJ1-1 TRBV5-1 . 18 . CASSLSRSSDSMNTEAFF TGCGCCAGCAGCTTGTCTCGGAGCTCCGACAGCATGAACACTGAAGCTTTCTTT
TRBJ1-1 TRBV11-1 few 19 TRBD1 CASSFWLGQGARMNTEAFF TGTGCCAGCAGCTTCTGGCTAGGACAGGGGGCGAGGATGAACACTGAAGCTTTCTTT
TRBJ2-7 TRBV12-3/TRBV12-4 few 14 . CASSPLRRAAEQYF TGTGCCAGCAGCCCTCTCAGACGCGCTGCGGAGCAGTACTTC
TRBJ2-1 TRBV12-3/TRBV12-4 . 14 . CASSSGATYNKQFF TGTGCCAGCAGTTCAGGGGCCACGTACAATAAGCAGTTCTTC
TRBJ2-1 TRBV4-2 . 19 TRBD2 CASSQAPSGRPSSYNEQFF TGTGCCAGCAGCCAAGCCCCTAGCGGGAGACCATCCTCCTACAATGAGCAGTTCTTC
TRBJ1-1 TRBV29-1 many 14 . CSVENQGGDTEAFF TGCAGCGTTGAAAATCAGGGCGGGGACACTGAAGCTTTCTTT
TRBJ2-2 TRBV7-2 . 16 . CASSLGVAPSTGELFF TGTGCCAGCAGCTTAGGGGTGGCCCCGAGCACCGGGGAGCTGTTTTTT